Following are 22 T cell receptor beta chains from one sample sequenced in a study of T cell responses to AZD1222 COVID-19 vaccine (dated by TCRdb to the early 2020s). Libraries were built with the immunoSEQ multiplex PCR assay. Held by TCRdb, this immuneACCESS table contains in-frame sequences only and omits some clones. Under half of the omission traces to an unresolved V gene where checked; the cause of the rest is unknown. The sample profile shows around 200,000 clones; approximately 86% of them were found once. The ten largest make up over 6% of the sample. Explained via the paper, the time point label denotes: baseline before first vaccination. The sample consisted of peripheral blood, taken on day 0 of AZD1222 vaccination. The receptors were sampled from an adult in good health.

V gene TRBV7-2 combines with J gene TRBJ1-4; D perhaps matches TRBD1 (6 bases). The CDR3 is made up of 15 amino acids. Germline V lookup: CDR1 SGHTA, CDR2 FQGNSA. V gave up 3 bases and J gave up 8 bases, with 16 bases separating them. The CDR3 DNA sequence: TGTGCCAGCAGCTTTGACGGGGGCCGGGGAGAAAAACTGTTTTTT. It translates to CASSFDGGRGEKLFF.

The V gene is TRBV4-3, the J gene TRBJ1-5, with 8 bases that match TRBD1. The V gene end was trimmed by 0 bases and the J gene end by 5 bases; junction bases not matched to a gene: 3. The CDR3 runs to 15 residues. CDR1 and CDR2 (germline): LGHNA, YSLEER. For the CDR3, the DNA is TGCGCCAGCAGCCAAGATACAGGGGGATATCAGCCCCAGCATTTT. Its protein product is CASSQDTGGYQPQHF.

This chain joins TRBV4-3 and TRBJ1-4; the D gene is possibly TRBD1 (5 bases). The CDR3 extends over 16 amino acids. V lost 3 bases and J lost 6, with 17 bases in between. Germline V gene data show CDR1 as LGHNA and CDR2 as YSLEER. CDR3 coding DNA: TGCGCCAGCAGCCAGGCGGCGGAGGGGTTATATGAAAAACTGTTTTTT. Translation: CASSQAAEGLYEKLFF.

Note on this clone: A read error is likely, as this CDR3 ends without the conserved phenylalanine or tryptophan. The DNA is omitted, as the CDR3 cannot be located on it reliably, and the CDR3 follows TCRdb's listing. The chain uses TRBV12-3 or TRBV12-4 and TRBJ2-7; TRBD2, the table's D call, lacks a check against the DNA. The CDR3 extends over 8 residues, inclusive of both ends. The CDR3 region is CASSSGNL.

Here the CDR3 reads CASSSLYEQYF. For the CDR3, the DNA is TGTGCCAGCAGTAGCCTCTACGAGCAGTACTTC. The chain joins TRBV6-4 to TRBJ2-7; D call uncertain. The germline V and J ends were trimmed by 5 bases and 3 bases, with 5 bases remaining between them. CDR1 MRHNA and CDR2 SNTAGT come from the germline V gene. This CDR3 is built from 11 residues.

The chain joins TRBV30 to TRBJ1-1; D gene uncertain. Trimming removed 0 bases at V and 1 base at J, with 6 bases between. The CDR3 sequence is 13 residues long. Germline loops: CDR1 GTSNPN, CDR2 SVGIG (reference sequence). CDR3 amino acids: CAWSVQPNTEAFF. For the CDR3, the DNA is TGTGCCTGGAGTGTACAGCCGAACACTGAAGCTTTCTTT.

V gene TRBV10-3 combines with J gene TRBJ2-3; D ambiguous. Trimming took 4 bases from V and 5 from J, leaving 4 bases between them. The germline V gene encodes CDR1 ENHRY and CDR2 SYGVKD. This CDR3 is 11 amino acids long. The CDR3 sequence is CAISGLDTQYF. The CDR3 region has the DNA TGTGCCATCAGTGGGTTAGATACGCAGTATTTT.

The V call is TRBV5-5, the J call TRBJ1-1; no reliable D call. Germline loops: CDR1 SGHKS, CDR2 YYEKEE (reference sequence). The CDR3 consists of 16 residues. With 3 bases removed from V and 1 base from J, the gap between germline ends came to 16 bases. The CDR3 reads CASSSAAGFWNTEAFF. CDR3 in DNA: TGTGCCAGCAGCTCCGCCGCCGGGTTTTGGAACACTGAAGCTTTCTTT.

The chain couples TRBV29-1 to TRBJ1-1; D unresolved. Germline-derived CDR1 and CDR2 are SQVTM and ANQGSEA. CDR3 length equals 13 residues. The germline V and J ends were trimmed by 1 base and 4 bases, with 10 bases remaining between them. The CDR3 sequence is CSVEGEWSTEAFF. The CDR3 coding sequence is TGCAGCGTTGAAGGGGAGTGGAGCACTGAAGCTTTCTTT.

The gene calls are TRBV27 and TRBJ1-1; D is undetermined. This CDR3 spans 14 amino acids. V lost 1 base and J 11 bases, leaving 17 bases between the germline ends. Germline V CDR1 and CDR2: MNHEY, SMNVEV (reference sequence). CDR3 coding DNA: TGTGCCAGCAGTTTATATGGTCCCGGCGAAGGCGCTTTCTTT. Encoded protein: CASSLYGPGEGAFF.

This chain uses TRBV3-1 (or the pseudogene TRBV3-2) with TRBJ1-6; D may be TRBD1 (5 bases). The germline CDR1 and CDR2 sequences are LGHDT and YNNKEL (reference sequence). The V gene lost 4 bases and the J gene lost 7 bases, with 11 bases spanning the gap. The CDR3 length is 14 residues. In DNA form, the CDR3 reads TGTGCCAGCAGCCCAGGGAGTGAGAATTCACCCCTCCACTTT. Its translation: CASSPGSENSPLHF.

DNA of the CDR3: TGTGCCAGCAGCTCGGACGGAAGGGGCTACACCTTC. This sequence encodes CASSSDGRGYTF. V is TRBV7-9 and J is TRBJ1-2, with D uncertain. In germline, CDR1 is SEHNR, CDR2 FQNEAQ (reference sequence). The CDR3 extends over 12 amino acids. Trimming pared 4 bases from V and 8 bases from J, leaving 11 bases between.

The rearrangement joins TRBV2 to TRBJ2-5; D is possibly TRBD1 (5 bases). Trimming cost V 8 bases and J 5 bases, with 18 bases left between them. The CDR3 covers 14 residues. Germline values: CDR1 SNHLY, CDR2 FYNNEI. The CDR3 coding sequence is TGTGCCAGCCAGGGCTCTCGAGGTGGGGAGACCCAGTACTTC. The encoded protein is CASQGSRGGETQYF.

The CDR3 region is CASSSEGLGNTIYF. The CDR3 coding sequence is TGCGCCAGCAGCTCCGAGGGGCTTGGAAACACCATATATTTT. The J gene is TRBJ1-3, the V gene TRBV5-1; the D gene is possibly TRBD1 (5 bases). Germline values: CDR1 SGHRS, CDR2 YFSETQ. The CDR3 consists of 14 residues. V was trimmed by 3 bases and J by 3 bases, leaving 10 bases between them.

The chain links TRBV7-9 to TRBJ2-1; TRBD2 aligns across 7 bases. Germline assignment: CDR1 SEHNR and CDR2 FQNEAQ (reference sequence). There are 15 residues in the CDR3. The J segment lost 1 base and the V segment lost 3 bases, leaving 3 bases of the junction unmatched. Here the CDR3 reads CASSFRGGSYNEQFF. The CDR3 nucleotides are TGTGCCAGCAGCTTCCGCGGGGGTTCCTACAATGAGCAGTTCTTC.

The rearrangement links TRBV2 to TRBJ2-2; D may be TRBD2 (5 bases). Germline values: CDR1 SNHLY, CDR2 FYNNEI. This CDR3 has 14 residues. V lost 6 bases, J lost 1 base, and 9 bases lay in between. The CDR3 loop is CASRDSRNTGELFF. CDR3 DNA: TGTGCCAGCAGGGACTCACGGAACACCGGGGAGCTGTTTTTT.

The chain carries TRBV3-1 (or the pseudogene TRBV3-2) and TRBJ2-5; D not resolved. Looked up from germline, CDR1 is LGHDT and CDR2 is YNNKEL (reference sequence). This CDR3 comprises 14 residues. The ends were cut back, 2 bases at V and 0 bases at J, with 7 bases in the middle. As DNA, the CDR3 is TGTGCCAGCAGCCAAAGGGCAAACCAAGAGACCCAGTACTTC. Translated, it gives CASSQRANQETQYF.

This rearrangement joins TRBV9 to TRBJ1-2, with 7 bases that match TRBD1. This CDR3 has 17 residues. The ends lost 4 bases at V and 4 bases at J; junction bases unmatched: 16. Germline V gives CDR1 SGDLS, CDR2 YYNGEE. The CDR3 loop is CASSPPDVTGRSYGYTF. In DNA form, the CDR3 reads TGTGCCAGCAGCCCACCAGACGTGACAGGGAGATCCTATGGCTACACCTTC.

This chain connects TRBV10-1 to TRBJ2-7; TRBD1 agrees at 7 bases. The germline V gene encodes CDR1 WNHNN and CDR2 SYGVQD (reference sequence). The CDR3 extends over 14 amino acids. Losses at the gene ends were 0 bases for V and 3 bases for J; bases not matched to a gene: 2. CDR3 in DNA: TGCGCCAGCAGTGAGTCTAACAGGGGCTACGAGCAGTACTTC. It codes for CASSESNRGYEQYF.

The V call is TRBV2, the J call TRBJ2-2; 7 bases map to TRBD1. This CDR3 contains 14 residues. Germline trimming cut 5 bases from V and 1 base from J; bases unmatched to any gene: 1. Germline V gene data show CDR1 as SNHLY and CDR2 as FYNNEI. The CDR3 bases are TGTGCCAGCAGTTGGACAGGGAACACCGGGGAGCTGTTTTTT. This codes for CASSWTGNTGELFF.

The CDR3 here is CASARGGSYEQYF. The CDR3 region has the DNA TGTGCCAGCGCCCGGGGGGGAAGCTACGAGCAGTACTTC. The chain couples TRBV12-3 or TRBV12-4 to TRBJ2-7, with 8 bases matching TRBD2. The junction had 6 bases not matched to a gene; V was cut back by 8 bases and J by 3 bases. The CDR3 length is 13 residues.

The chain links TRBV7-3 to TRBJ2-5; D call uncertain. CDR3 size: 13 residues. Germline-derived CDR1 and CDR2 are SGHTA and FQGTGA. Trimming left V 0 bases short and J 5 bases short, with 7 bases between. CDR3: CASSLTLGETQYF. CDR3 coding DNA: TGTGCCAGCAGCTTAACGTTAGGGGAGACCCAGTACTTC.